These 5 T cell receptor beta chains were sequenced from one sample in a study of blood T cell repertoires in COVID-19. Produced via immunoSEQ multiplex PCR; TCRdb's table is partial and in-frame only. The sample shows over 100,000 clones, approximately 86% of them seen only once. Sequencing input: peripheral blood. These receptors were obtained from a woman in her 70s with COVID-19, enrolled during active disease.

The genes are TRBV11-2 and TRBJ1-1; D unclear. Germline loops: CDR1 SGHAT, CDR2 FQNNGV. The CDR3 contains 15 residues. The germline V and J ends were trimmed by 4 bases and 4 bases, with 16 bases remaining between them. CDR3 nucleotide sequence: TGTGCCAGCAGCTCGACTAAGGGTAGGGTCACTGAAGCTTTCTTT. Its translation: CASSSTKGRVTEAFF.

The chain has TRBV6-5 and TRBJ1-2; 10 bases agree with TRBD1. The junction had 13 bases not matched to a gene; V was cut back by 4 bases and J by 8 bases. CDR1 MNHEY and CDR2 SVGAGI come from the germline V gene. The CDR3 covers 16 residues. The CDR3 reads CASSFTGTGVPHGYTF. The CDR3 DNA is TGTGCCAGCAGTTTTACCGGGACAGGGGTCCCTCACGGCTACACCTTC.

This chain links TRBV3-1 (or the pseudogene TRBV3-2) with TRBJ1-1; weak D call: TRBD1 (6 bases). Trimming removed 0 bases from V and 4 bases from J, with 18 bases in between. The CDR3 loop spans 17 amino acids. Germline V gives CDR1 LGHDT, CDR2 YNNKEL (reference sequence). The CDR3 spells CASSQDWRGLWGTEAFF. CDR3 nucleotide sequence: TGTGCCAGCAGCCAAGATTGGCGGGGGCTCTGGGGCACTGAAGCTTTCTTT.

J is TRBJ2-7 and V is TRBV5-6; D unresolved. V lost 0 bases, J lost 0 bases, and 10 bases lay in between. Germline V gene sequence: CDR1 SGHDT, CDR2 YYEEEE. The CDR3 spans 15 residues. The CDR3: CASSLVAASSYEQYF. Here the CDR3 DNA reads TGTGCCAGCAGCTTGGTGGCAGCTAGCTCCTACGAGCAGTACTTC.

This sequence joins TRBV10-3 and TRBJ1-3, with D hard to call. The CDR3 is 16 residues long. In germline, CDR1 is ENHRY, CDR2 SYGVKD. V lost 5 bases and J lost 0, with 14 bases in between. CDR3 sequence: CAISLPGLDSGNTIYF. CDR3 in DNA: TGTGCCATCAGTTTACCGGGTCTCGACTCTGGAAACACCATATATTTT.